This TCR beta chain was profiled in a study of blood T cells in healthy people across ages. Isolation per sample recovered at least 6 million PBMCs. Looked up from germline, CDR1 is ENHRY and CDR2 is SYGVKD. CDR3 length equals 14 residues. Primers used in a second PCR of about 6 to 11 cycles were a sample-barcoded 5' primer and a J-beta primer mix. TCRdb re-analysed the 5' RACE reads in MiXCR, keeping a single row per CDR3 protein. In the table there are about 650,000 distinct CDR3 sequences, more than 45% of which are singletons. This receptor was obtained from an elderly woman in good health. Sequencing input: blood. The gene calls are TRBV10-3 and TRBJ2-4; possible D gene TRBD1, 6 bases. The end of the DNA is better explained by TRBJ2-7, so the J call may be wrong. As DNA, the CDR3 is TGTGCCATCAGTGAGTCCGACAGGTTTTACGAGCAGTACTTC. Its translation is CAISESDRFYEQYF.